The clone carrying this T cell receptor (beta chain) was seen a handful of times. Antigen: not known. This sample is part of a study of T cells in Graves' hyperthyroidism and ophthalmopathy. Trimming pared 5 bases from V and 3 bases from J, leaving 8 bases between. CDR1 is LGHDT and CDR2 is YNNKEL in the germline V gene (reference sequence). There are 12 residues in the CDR3. Study outcomes and limitations: Researchers report that a 13 V-J model separated ophthalmopathy from stable hyperthyroidism. With a median lead of around 5.9 months before onset, the model predicted ophthalmopathy.

Amplification yielded TCR beta CDR3 regions, with RNA transcripts as the source. When the TCR CDR3 underwent first-round RT-PCR, the HTBI primer set was used. TCRdb fed the multiplex PCR reads into MiXCR, producing one record per CDR3 protein. The data hold 250,000 to 350,000 distinct CDR3 sequences, with over 15% observed a single time. The chain recombines TRBV3-1 with TRBJ2-7, with unresolved D. Sequenced input: blood. The TCR was taken from a woman aged 55-69 years with Graves' ophthalmopathy. The CDR3, as DNA: TGTGCCAGCAGCTCCGCAGACTACGAGCAGTACTTC. Its protein product is CASSSADYEQYF.